The clone carrying this TCR beta chain has a count of ten or more. The template for TCR beta VDJ and CDR3 sequence profiling was genomic DNA. TCRdb fed the reads into MiXCR, producing one record per CDR3 protein. The sample includes roughly 180,000 distinct CDR3 sequences, 50% to 75% seen only once; the top ten take under 60%. CDR3 length equals 15 residues. Trimming stripped 1 base from V and 6 bases from J, with 15 bases between. The germline gives CDR1 MDHEN, CDR2 SYDVKM. This sample is part of a study of CD8+CD57+ T cells in acquired aplastic anemia. The gene calls are TRBV28 and TRBJ1-1, with D hard to call. The sequenced sample was sorted CD4+, CD8+, or CD8+CD57+ T cells (not recorded which) from PBMCs. This TCR was recovered from a human donor with severe aplastic anemia or a healthy control (not recorded which). CDR3 DNA: TGTGCCAGCAGTTTATTGGGCCGTGTGGGTTCTGAAGCTTTCTTT. Its translation is CASSLLGRVGSEAFF.